The 14 T cell receptor beta chains listed next were all sequenced from one sample in a study of blood T cells in healthy people across ages. Then a second PCR, running about 6 to 11 cycles, was carried out with a sample-barcoded 5' primer and a J-beta primer mix. TCRdb recomputed calls from the 5' RACE reads with MiXCR, one row per CDR3 protein. The profile shows 550,000 to 750,000 distinct CDR3 sequences, 20% to 25% of them singletons. The sample was blood. Every receptor here comes from a man between 65 and 79 years old in good health.

This clonotype was observed a few times. The chain carries TRBV20-1 and TRBJ2-1, with 8 bases aligning to TRBD2. V shed 1 base, J shed 8 bases, and the junction held 10 bases outside the gene matches. CDR1 is DFQATT, CDR2 SNEGSKA, per germline (reference sequence). The CDR3 spans 15 residues. The CDR3 sequence is CSARAGTRSIHEQFF. The CDR3 region has the DNA TGCAGTGCTAGAGCGGGGACTAGAAGTATCCATGAGCAGTTCTTC.

This chain joins TRBV9 and TRBJ1-4; 8 nucleotides line up with TRBD1. The CDR3 extends over 13 amino acids. Germline V gene sequence: CDR1 SGDLS, CDR2 YYNGEE. The V and J ends lost 3 bases and 12 bases, in that order; junction bases with no gene match: 7. The CDR3 coding sequence is TGTGCCAGCAGCGCTCGGACAGGGAAGGAACTGTTTTTT. This sequence encodes CASSARTGKELFF.

This clonotype has just a few counts. V usage is TRBV5-1 and J usage is TRBJ2-5; tentatively, D is TRBD2 (7 bases). The CDR3 contains 16 residues. The V end lost 4 bases, the J end lost 4 bases, and 20 bases lay between the germline ends. Germline V CDR1 and CDR2: SGHRS, YFSETQ. CDR3 residues: CASSRTGTNSGETQYF. The DNA for the CDR3 is TGCGCCAGCAGCAGAACAGGGACTAACTCGGGAGAGACCCAGTACTTC. Full variable domain (rest looked up from reference TRBV5-1 and TRBJ2-5): KAGVTQTPRYLIKTRGQQVTLSCSPISGHRSVSWYQQTPGQGLQFLFEYFSETQRNKGNFPGRFSGRQFSNSRSEMNVSTLELGDSALYLCASSRTGTNSGETQYFGPGTRLLVL.

Regarding this clonotype: At one end, the junction sequence differs from germline, possibly due to a read error. The CDR3: CVSSLNRITDTQYF. The CDR3 coding sequence is TGTGTCAGCAGTTTGAACAGAATCACAGATACGCAGTATTTT. V and J are TRBV12-3 or TRBV12-4 and TRBJ2-3; no clear D gene. The length of the CDR3 is 14 residues.

This clonotype was found a few times. The chain links TRBV28 to TRBJ1-1; D remains ambiguous. V lost 2 bases, J lost 1 base, and 11 bases lay in between. This CDR3 spans 15 amino acids. The germline gives CDR1 MDHEN, CDR2 SYDVKM. CDR3 in DNA: TGTGCCAGCAGTTTAGCGACCCTAGGGAACACTGAAGCTTTCTTT. Protein product: CASSLATLGNTEAFF.

A remark on this clonotype: This is likely a read error, given that the CDR3 carries no conserved phenylalanine or tryptophan at its end. The chain links TRBV25-1 to TRBJ2-5, with 9 bases matching TRBD1. The CDR3 is made up of 15 amino acids. Germline CDR1 is MGHDK and CDR2 is SYGVNS. The V gene end was trimmed by 6 bases and the J gene end by 3 bases; junction bases not matched to a gene: 8. The CDR3, as DNA: TGTGCCAGCAGCAACATCGGACAGGGGAAAGAGACCCAGTACCTC. This encodes CASSNIGQGKETQYL.

The rearrangement uses TRBV2 and TRBJ1-1; no firm D call. Trimming took off 6 bases at V and 2 bases at J, with 16 bases between the two ends. This CDR3 spans 15 amino acids. Germline V CDR1 and CDR2: SNHLY, FYNNEI. CDR3 amino acids: CASRRQLTPNTEAFF. The CDR3 region has the DNA TGTGCCAGCAGGCGGCAGCTCACCCCTAACACTGAAGCTTTCTTT. The variable domain in full, completed from reference TRBV2 and TRBJ1-1, reads EPEVTQTPSHQVTQMGQEVILRCVPISNHLYFYWYRQILGQKVEFLVSFYNNEISEKSEIFDDQFSVERPDGSNFTLKIRSTKLEDSAMYFCASRRQLTPNTEAFFGQGTRLTVV.

The chain recombines TRBV3-1 with TRBJ2-1; D possibly matches TRBD1 or TRBD2 (5 bases each). Trimming took 3 bases from V and 6 from J, leaving 18 bases between them. Germline V CDR1 and CDR2: LGHDT, YNNKEL (reference sequence). CDR3 length equals 16 residues. In nucleotides, the CDR3 is TGTGCCAGCAGCCACCCAAATAGGGGTCGGGGCAATGAGCAGTTCTTC. Translated: CASSHPNRGRGNEQFF.

In its sample, this clonotype was seen a few times. V usage is TRBV12-3 or TRBV12-4 and J usage is TRBJ2-3; D not resolved. V lost 3 bases and J 2 bases, leaving 9 bases between the germline ends. The CDR3 covers 14 residues. The CDR3 DNA follows: TGTGCCAGCAGTTTCATCGGTGCCACAGATACGCAGTATTTT. Translation gives CASSFIGATDTQYF.

This clonotype has more than one count but fewer than ten. The chain combines TRBV20-1 with TRBJ2-5; the match to TRBD2 covers 12 bases. Germline V gives CDR1 DFQATT, CDR2 SNEGSKA (reference sequence). CDR3 length: 15 amino acids. The ends lost 2 bases at V and 4 bases at J; junction bases unmatched: 5. CDR3 DNA sequence: TGCAGTGCTAGACTAGCGGGAGGGCCCCGAGAGACCCAGTACTTC. This encodes CSARLAGGPRETQYF.

CDR3 residues: CASSPLTSNQPQHF. The CDR3 DNA reads TGTGCCAGCAGCCCCCTCACAAGCAATCAGCCCCAGCATTTT. The chain uses TRBV28 and TRBJ1-5; D is unclear. Trimming pared 6 bases from V and 1 base from J, leaving 10 bases between. The germline CDR1 and CDR2 sequences are MDHEN and SYDVKM. CDR3 length equals 14 residues. Looking up the rest from reference TRBV28 and TRBJ1-5 gives the full variable domain: DVKVTQSSRYLVKRTGEKVFLECVQDMDHENMFWYRQDPGLGLRLIYFSYDVKMKEKGDIPEGYSVSREKKERFSLILESASTNQTSMYLCASSPLTSNQPQHFGDGTRLSIL.

The chain employs TRBV29-1 and TRBJ2-1, with D possibly matching TRBD1 (5 bases). The CDR3 has 13 residues. Trimming left V 3 bases short and J 4 bases short, with 10 bases between. Per germline, CDR1 SQVTM and CDR2 ANQGSEA. CDR3 loop: CSVEVRAYNEQFF. The CDR3 coding sequence is TGCAGCGTTGAGGTCAGGGCGTACAATGAGCAGTTCTTC.

This clonotype was detected only a few times. J is TRBJ2-2 and V is TRBV27; the match to TRBD2 covers 9 bases. The germline gives CDR1 MNHEY, CDR2 SMNVEV (reference sequence). The CDR3 is made up of 16 amino acids. V was clipped by 9 bases and J by 4 bases; unmatched bases: 12. CDR3 bases: TGTGCCAGTAGTCCGTGGTCTAGCGGGGTCACCGGGGAGCTGTTTTTT. Translation gives CASSPWSSGVTGELFF.

V and J are TRBV28 and TRBJ2-5, with D possibly being TRBD2 (6 bases). The better agreement between TRBJ2-1 and the DNA end casts doubt on the J call. Germline V gene sequence: CDR1 MDHEN, CDR2 SYDVKM. There are 17 residues in the CDR3. CDR3 loop: CASTPLVTRLEGNEQFF. CDR3 bases: TGTGCCAGCACCCCTCTGGTTACCCGACTAGAAGGGAATGAGCAGTTCTTC.